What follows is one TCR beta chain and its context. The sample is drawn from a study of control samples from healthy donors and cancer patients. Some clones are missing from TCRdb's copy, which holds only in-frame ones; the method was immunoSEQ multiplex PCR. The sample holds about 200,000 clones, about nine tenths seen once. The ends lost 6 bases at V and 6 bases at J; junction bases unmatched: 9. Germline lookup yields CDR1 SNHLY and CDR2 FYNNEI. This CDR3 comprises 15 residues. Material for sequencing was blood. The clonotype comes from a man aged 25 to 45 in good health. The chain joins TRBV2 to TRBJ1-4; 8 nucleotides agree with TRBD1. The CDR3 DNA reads TGTGCCAGCAGCAATCAACAGGGGGGCGATGAAAAACTGTTTTTT. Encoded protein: CASSNQQGGDEKLFF.